These 24 T cell receptor beta chains came from one sample sequenced in a study of beta chain features in type 1 diabetes. The authors reverse transcribed all of the isolated RNA, so sequencing captured expressed TCRB transcripts. TCRdb's table, derived via immunoSEQ multiplex PCR, lists solely in-frame clones and lacks some. Of 450,000 or so clones in the sample, about an eighth are singletons; the top ten hold approximately 0.05%. Sample: naive CD4+ T cells from blood. The source of these receptors is a woman under 30 in good health.

This clone was counted a few times. CDR3 sequence reads: CASSPLSPGETQYF. The CDR3 DNA follows: TGTGCCAGCAGCCCCCTCAGTCCCGGAGAGACCCAGTACTTC. The J gene is TRBJ2-5, the V gene TRBV7-3; the D is unclear. Germline-derived CDR1 and CDR2 are SGHTA and FQGTGA. This CDR3 region has 14 residues. Between the trimmed V and J ends, which lost 5 bases and 4 bases, there was a span of 14 bases.

This clone was recorded many times. The J gene is TRBJ2-3, the V gene TRBV29-1; no reliable D call. The V gene's germline CDR1 is SQVTM and CDR2 ANQGSEA. Trimming took 1 base from V and 0 from J, leaving 8 bases between them. This CDR3 is 14 amino acids long. The CDR3, as DNA: TGCAGCGTTGAAGTTGCCCAGAGCACAGATACGCAGTATTTT. Amino acids: CSVEVAQSTDTQYF.

The V and J genes are TRBV7-2 and TRBJ1-2; D may be TRBD1 (6 bases). The CDR3 is made up of 14 amino acids. Germline V gene sequence: CDR1 SGHTA, CDR2 FQGNSA. V was trimmed by 8 bases and J by 2 bases, leaving 15 bases between them. The CDR3 DNA reads as TGTGCCAGCTCCATAGGGGGGCGGAACTATGGCTACACCTTC. Translating it yields CASSIGGRNYGYTF. The whole variable domain, filled in from reference TRBV7-2 and TRBJ1-2, reads GAGVSQSPSNKVTEKGKDVELRCDPISGHTALYWYRQSLGQGLEFLIYFQGNSAPDKSGLPSDRFSAERTGGSVSTLTIQRTQQEDSAVYLCASSIGGRNYGYTFGSGTRLTVV.

The chain couples TRBV2 to TRBJ1-1; 10 bases agree with TRBD1. Germline loops: CDR1 SNHLY, CDR2 FYNNEI. With 6 bases clipped from V and 4 bases from J, the junction kept 5 bases outside the gene matches. CDR3 size: 14 residues. The CDR3 DNA reads as TGTGCCAGCAGAACCCGGGACAGGGGCACTGAAGCTTTCTTT. This codes for CASRTRDRGTEAFF.

The rearrangement uses TRBV18 and TRBJ1-6; D unclear. V lost 6 bases and J 0 bases, leaving 12 bases between the germline ends. There are 16 residues in the CDR3. Looked up from germline, CDR1 is KGHSH and CDR2 is LQKENI. The CDR3 region is CASSHIQSSYNSPLHF. CDR3 sequence (DNA): TGTGCCAGCTCCCACATCCAGAGCTCCTATAATTCACCCCTCCACTTT.

This clone has just one count. This sequence joins TRBV18 and TRBJ2-5, with a tentative D call TRBD2 (6 bases). This CDR3 is built from 14 residues. V was shortened by 6 bases and J by 1 base, with 12 bases between the two germline ends. The germline V gene has CDR1 KGHSH and CDR2 LQKENI. The CDR3 DNA follows: TGTGCCAGCTCTCCGCGGGGATCCCAAGAGACCCAGTACTTC. As protein: CASSPRGSQETQYF.

This clone came up a few times. The rearrangement uses TRBV19 and TRBJ2-2, with 7 bases identical to TRBD1. The V segment lost 2 bases and the J segment 9 bases; nucleotides outside the gene matches: 6. Germline V gene data show CDR1 as LNHDA and CDR2 as SQIVND (reference sequence). The CDR3 loop spans 14 amino acids. The CDR3 loop reads CASSIPRQGWELFF. CDR3 coding DNA: TGTGCCAGTAGTATACCCAGACAGGGTTGGGAGCTGTTTTTT.

The gene calls are TRBV18 and TRBJ2-1; weak D call: TRBD2 (5 bases). CDR1 is KGHSH, CDR2 LQKENI, per germline. Trimming stripped 3 bases from V and 3 bases from J, with 9 bases between. The CDR3 totals 14 residues. The chain's CDR3 is CASSPRGLYNEQFF. In nucleotides, the CDR3 is TGTGCCAGCTCACCGAGAGGACTCTACAATGAGCAGTTCTTC.

In this sample, this clone turned up a few times. DNA for the CDR3: TGTGCCACCAGCAGAGATTTCGCTAATTCACCCCTCCACTTT. Translating it yields CATSRDFANSPLHF. The chain recombines TRBV15 with TRBJ1-6; D call uncertain. Germline loops: CDR1 LNHNV, CDR2 YYDKDF (reference sequence). The CDR3 sequence is 14 residues long. V shed 0 bases and J shed 6 bases, with 6 bases lying between them.

The J gene is TRBJ2-7, the V gene TRBV9; TRBD1 matches 12 bases. With 2 bases clipped from V and 5 bases from J, the junction kept 8 bases outside the gene matches. Germline CDR1 and CDR2: SGDLS and YYNGEE. CDR3 length equals 16 residues. This chain's CDR3 is CASSVGGTGGRDEQYF. The DNA of the CDR3 is TGTGCCAGCAGCGTGGGTGGGACAGGGGGCCGGGACGAGCAGTACTTC.

There are a few counts of this clone. The CDR3: CASSNHGELFF. The DNA for the CDR3 is TGTGCCAGCTCGAATCACGGGGAGCTGTTTTTT. The chain combines TRBV6-4 with TRBJ2-2; D remains ambiguous. Looked up from germline, CDR1 is MRHNA and CDR2 is SNTAGT. This CDR3 region has 11 residues. The V end was cut by 8 bases, the J end by 7 bases, with 8 bases between.

This clone was observed a handful of times. This rearrangement joins TRBV5-4 to TRBJ1-4; 8 positions agree with TRBD1. Germline CDR1 reads SGHNT; CDR2 reads YYREEE (reference sequence). Trimming at V came to 3 bases and at J to 4 bases, leaving 5 bases not matched to a gene. This CDR3 is built from 15 residues. CDR3 residues: CASSYRTGYNEKLFF. The CDR3 DNA follows: TGTGCCAGCAGCTATCGGACAGGGTATAATGAAAAACTGTTTTTT. The full variable domain, with the rest looked up from reference TRBV5-4 and TRBJ1-4, is ETGVTQSPTHLIKTRGQQVTLRCSSQSGHNTVSWYQQALGQGPQFIFQYYREEENGRGNFPPRFSGLQFPNYSSELNVNALELDDSALYLCASSYRTGYNEKLFFGSGTQLSVL.

This clone was picked up a small number of times. The chain has TRBV12-5 and TRBJ2-5; 7 nucleotides align to TRBD1. The CDR3 loop spans 14 amino acids. Germline values: CDR1 LGHNT, CDR2 FRNRAP. V was clipped by 6 bases and J by 0 bases; unmatched bases: 4. CDR3 in DNA: TGTGCTAGTGGCCACGGGACAGACCAAGAGACCCAGTACTTC. This sequence encodes CASGHGTDQETQYF.

There are a few counts of this clone. This chain joins TRBV11-2 and TRBJ2-1; D is possibly TRBD1 (6 bases). The CDR3 loop spans 14 amino acids. The V and J ends lost 6 bases and 4 bases respectively, with 13 bases between them. Per the germline V gene, CDR1 is SGHAT and CDR2 is FQNNGV. The CDR3 here is CASSTGSSYNEQFF. The CDR3, as DNA: TGTGCCAGCAGTACAGGGTCTTCGTACAATGAGCAGTTCTTC. Supplemented by reference TRBV11-2 and TRBJ2-1, the full variable domain reads EAGVAQSPRYKIIEKRQSVAFWCNPISGHATLYWYQQILGQGPKLLIQFQNNGVVDDSQLPKDRFSAERLKGVDSTLKIQPAKLEDSAVYLCASSTGSSYNEQFFGPGTRLTVL.

In its sample, this clone was seen a few times. V is TRBV7-2 and J is TRBJ1-1; D is undetermined. Germline V gives CDR1 SGHTA, CDR2 FQGNSA. The CDR3 contains 14 residues. Deletions cut 5 bases from V and 5 bases from J, with 15 bases between. CDR3 protein: CASSPERTGTEAFF. CDR3 coding DNA: TGTGCCAGCAGCCCAGAGAGGACGGGAACTGAAGCTTTCTTT.

The rearrangement joins TRBV5-1 to TRBJ2-1; D is unresolved. The CDR3 sequence is 13 residues long. Trimming removed 3 bases from V and 4 bases from J, with 8 bases in between. Germline V gene lookup returns CDR1 SGHRS and CDR2 YFSETQ. Written as DNA, the CDR3 is TGCGCCAGCAGCTCCGTGGGGTACAATGAGCAGTTCTTC. Its translation is CASSSVGYNEQFF.

The V call is TRBV5-1, the J call TRBJ1-5; possible D gene TRBD1, 5 bases. Trimming stripped 0 bases from V and 6 bases from J, with 7 bases between. This CDR3 is 13 amino acids long. CDR1 is SGHRS, CDR2 YFSETQ, per germline. For the CDR3, the DNA is TGCGCCAGCAGCTTGGGTCAGGGTCAGCCCCAGCATTTT. Residues: CASSLGQGQPQHF.

This chain links TRBV7-9 with TRBJ2-3; D remains ambiguous. The V gene's germline CDR1 is SEHNR and CDR2 FQNEAQ (reference sequence). V lost 5 bases and J 3 bases, leaving 6 bases between the germline ends. The length of the CDR3 is 12 residues. The CDR3 DNA sequence: TGTGCCAGCAGCCGATATACAGATACGCAGTATTTT. Its translation: CASSRYTDTQYF.

This clone has just a few counts. The J gene is TRBJ2-7, the V gene TRBV10-3, with TRBD2 matching over 8 bases. The V gene's germline CDR1 is ENHRY and CDR2 SYGVKD. Unmatched junction bases numbered 4, after V lost 2 bases and J lost 4 bases. The CDR3 spans 14 residues. CDR3: CAISERGLGYEQYF. In DNA form, the CDR3 reads TGTGCCATCAGTGAGAGGGGACTAGGTTACGAGCAGTACTTC.

The chain employs TRBV5-1 and TRBJ1-2, with 7 bases aligning to TRBD1. The CDR3 loop spans 14 amino acids. Germline values: CDR1 SGHRS, CDR2 YFSETQ. The V segment lost 0 bases and the J segment 4 bases; nucleotides outside the gene matches: 3. In DNA, the CDR3 is TGCGCCAGCAGCTTGGAGGGGACAGCCTATGGCTACACCTTC. Its protein product is CASSLEGTAYGYTF.

V and J are TRBV9 and TRBJ1-2, with D possibly being TRBD1 (5 bases). Germline assignment: CDR1 SGDLS and CDR2 YYNGEE. V was trimmed by 9 bases and J by 2 bases, leaving 14 bases between them. CDR3 size: 13 residues. The CDR3 here is CATSRDGNYGYTF. CDR3 sequence (DNA): TGTGCCACAAGCCGGGACGGAAACTATGGCTACACCTTC.

The chain carries TRBV19 and TRBJ2-3; D is ambiguous. Trimming shortened V by 6 bases and J by 6 bases, and 16 bases separated the two germline ends. Germline CDR1 and CDR2: LNHDA and SQIVND (reference sequence). The CDR3 runs 14 residues. In nucleotides, the CDR3 is TGTGCCAGTAGCAAATCCCGGACGCTGGATACGCAGTATTTT. It is translated as CASSKSRTLDTQYF.

Only a few counts were recorded for this clone. The rearrangement joins TRBV6-5 to TRBJ1-2; D gene uncertain. There are 15 residues in the CDR3. Per the germline V gene, CDR1 is MNHEY and CDR2 is SVGAGI. The V end lost 0 bases, the J end lost 2 bases, and 10 bases lay between the germline ends. The CDR3 DNA is TGTGCCAGCAGTTACTCGAATCAACGAAACTATGGCTACACCTTC. It translates to CASSYSNQRNYGYTF.

This clone has more than one count but fewer than ten. This rearrangement joins TRBV29-1 to TRBJ2-1, with D tentatively TRBD2 (6 bases). CDR1 is SQVTM and CDR2 is ANQGSEA in the germline V gene. The CDR3 sequence is 15 residues long. The V gene lost 5 bases and the J gene lost 1 base, with 15 bases spanning the gap. CDR3 region: CSVLGEVGSYNEQFF. The CDR3 nucleotides read TGCAGCGTTCTGGGGGAGGTCGGGTCCTACAATGAGCAGTTCTTC.